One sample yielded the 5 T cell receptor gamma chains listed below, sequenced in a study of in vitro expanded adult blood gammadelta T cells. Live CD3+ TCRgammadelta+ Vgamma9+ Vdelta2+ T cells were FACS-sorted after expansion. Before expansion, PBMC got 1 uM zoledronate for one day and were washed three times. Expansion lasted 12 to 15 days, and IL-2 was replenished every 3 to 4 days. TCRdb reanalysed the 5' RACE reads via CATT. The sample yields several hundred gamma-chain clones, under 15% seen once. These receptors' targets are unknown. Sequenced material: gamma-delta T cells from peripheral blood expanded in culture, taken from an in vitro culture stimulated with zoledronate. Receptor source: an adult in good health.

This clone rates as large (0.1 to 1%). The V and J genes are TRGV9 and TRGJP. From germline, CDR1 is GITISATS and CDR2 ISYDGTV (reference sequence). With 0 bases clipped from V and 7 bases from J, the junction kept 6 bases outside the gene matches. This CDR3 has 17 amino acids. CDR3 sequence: CALWEVREELGKKIKVF. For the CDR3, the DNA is TGTGCCTTGTGGGAGGTGCGGGAGGAGTTGGGCAAAAAAATCAAGGTATTT.

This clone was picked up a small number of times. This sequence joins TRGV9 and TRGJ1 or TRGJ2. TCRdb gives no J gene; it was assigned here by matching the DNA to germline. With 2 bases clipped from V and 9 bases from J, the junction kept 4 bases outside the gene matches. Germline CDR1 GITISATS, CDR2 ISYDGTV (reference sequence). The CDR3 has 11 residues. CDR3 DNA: TGTGCCTTGTGGGAGGGGGGTAAGAAACTCTTT. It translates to CALWEGGKKLF.

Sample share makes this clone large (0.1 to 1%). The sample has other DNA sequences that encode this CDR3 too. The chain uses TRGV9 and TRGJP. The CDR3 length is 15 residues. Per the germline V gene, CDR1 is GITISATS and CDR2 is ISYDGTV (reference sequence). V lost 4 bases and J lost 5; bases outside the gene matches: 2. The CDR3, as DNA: TGTGCCTTGTGGGACGAAGAGTTGGGCAAAAAAATCAAGGTATTT. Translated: CALWDEELGKKIKVF.

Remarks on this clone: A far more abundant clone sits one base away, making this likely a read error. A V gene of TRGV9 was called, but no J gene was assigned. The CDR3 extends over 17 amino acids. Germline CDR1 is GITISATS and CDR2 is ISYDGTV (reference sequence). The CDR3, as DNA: TGTGCCTTGTGGGAGGGCGTGAAAGAGTTGGGCAAAAAAATCAAGGTGTTT. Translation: CALWEGVKELGKKIKVF.

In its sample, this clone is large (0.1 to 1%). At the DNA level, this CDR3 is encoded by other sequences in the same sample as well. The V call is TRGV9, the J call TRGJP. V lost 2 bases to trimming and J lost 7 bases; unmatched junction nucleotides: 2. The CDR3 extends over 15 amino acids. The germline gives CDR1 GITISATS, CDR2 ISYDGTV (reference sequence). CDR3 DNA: TGTGCCTTGTGGGAGGAGGAGTTGGGCAAAAAAATCAAGGTATTT. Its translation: CALWEEELGKKIKVF.